One TCR beta chain is described in this entry. What this receptor recognizes is not known. Per-base qualities were not stored, and no clone one base away is much larger. In total, 500 to 700 healthy bone marrow donors made up the cohort. All cohort members were sampled while nominally healthy, although unrecorded immune exposures were likely present. The donor tested CMV seropositive and was one of the 289 seropositive cohort members. Every donor gave a peripheral blood sample, and the peripheral blood mononuclear cells from that sample were used for TCR beta sequencing. Genomic DNA extraction from the blood cell samples was performed with the Qiagen DNeasy Blood Extraction Kit. The data belong to a study of cytomegalovirus exposure and HLA in healthy donors (dated by TCRdb to the late 2010s). Study-wide context: An earlier analysis of approximately 640 of the donors reported about 250 Gb of sequence data and about 100 million unique TCR beta sequences from 150 million to 200 million T cells. In an earlier analysis of 500 to 650 of the donors, high-throughput TCR beta sequencing was used to judge whether each TCR beta V gene segment behaved as functional or pseudogenic. Of the 300 to 400 genotyped donors, about 80% fell in the genetic ancestry cluster associated with self-reported Caucasian donors. The number of typed donors differed by locus: about 620-630 for A, B, C, DRB1 and DQB1; approximately 520 for DQA1; approximately 600 for DPA1; and approximately 450 for DPB1. Around 330 gigabases of sequencing data and 70 million to 100 million unique TCR sequences made up an early release that covered approximately 650 HLA-typed donors. The study combined high-throughput TCR immunosequencing, statistical association of individual TCRs with disease status, and machine learning to predict cytomegalovirus infection status. Across approximately 420 genotyped donors of the cohort, an average of roughly 200,000 unique TCR beta nucleotide sequences per donor were sequenced, and 15% to 20% of those sequences were non-productive. The study was designed to test whether signatures of past pathogen exposure could be identified by cataloging public T cell receptors. Every repertoire in the discovery cohort had been generated on one and the same sequencing platform. Several DR-DQ haplotypes were handled as single units for association and clustering because linkage in the cohort was strong. Genome-wide SNP genotypes for about 65% of the roughly 670 donors were used in a later genetic analysis, which treated that subset as a discovery cohort. Using immunosequencing, the study profiled T cell repertoires from about 650 subjects and related those repertoires to cytomegalovirus serostatus. Donor age, sex, ethnicity and CMV serostatus were collected together with the repertoire data. Besides the first cohort of approximately 670 subjects, a separate validation cohort made up of 120 or so different subjects was used. A later analysis re-analyzed previously published TCR beta repertoires from 666 donors and added high-resolution HLA genotyping to study TCR occurrence patterns. HLA typing covered class I and class II loci at four-digit resolution. In the later analysis, no new phenotypic data were used to find candidate immune exposures; instead, reliance was placed on TCR beta sequences and their occurrence across donors.

V loses 3 bases at its end and J loses 10 bases; junction bases beyond the gene matches: 7. The germline V gene (reference sequence) specifies LNHDA as CDR1 and SQIVND as CDR2. Spanning cysteine to phenylalanine, the CDR3 consists of 14 amino acids. Just the 42-base CDR3 DNA is kept, in frame starting at base 1. The receptor library was made with the immunoSEQ multiplex PCR assay. For the multiplex PCR, a mixture combining 60 forward primers for TCR Vbeta segments and 13 reverse primers for TCR Jbeta segments was used. The CDR3 region of rearranged TCR beta genes was amplified from genomic DNA with a multiplex PCR assay. The amplified TCR beta libraries were sequenced on the Illumina HiSeq System as 87-base-pair reads. The published analysis was carried out like this. A later analysis tallied some 79 million unique TCR beta chains across the 666 repertoires, and around 9.9 million of those chains were shared by two or more donors. A nearest-neighbor algorithm error-corrected the raw reads and collapsed the reads into unique sequences, merging closely related sequences to remove PCR and sequencing errors. CDR3 sequences were aligned to IMGT reference sequences to assign V, D and J gene segments. For a sequence to be retained, a match of at least six nucleotides was required to both a V gene segment and a J gene segment. Rearrangements were classified as productive when the CDR3 lacked stop codons and remained in frame with V and J, and all other rearrangements were classified as non-productive. CDR3 was defined according to IMGT convention as the region running from the second conserved V-encoded cysteine to the conserved J-encoded phenylalanine. In an earlier analysis of just under 600 of the donors, sequences lacking an unambiguous match to a single V gene segment were excluded. In an earlier analysis of 500 to 750 of the donors, V segments were called functional above 56.7% productive rearrangements and were called segregating when the between-donor standard deviation exceeded 5%. A statistical classification framework was built to diagnose cytomegalovirus status from the catalog of TCR beta chain sequences. V and J gene assignment, in a later analysis, came from comparing TCR nucleotide sequences with IMGT/GENE-DB human TR gene sequences. In a later analysis, CDR3 sequences and most-parsimonious VDJ recombination scenarios were assigned using the TCRdist pipeline. In a later analysis, each TCR beta chain was defined by its CDR3 amino acid sequence together with its V-gene family, and reads lacking a unique V-gene family were excluded. A later analysis removed 500 to 600 highly shared, low-generation-probability nucleotide sequences to deal with suspected cross-contamination and a sequencing artifact. For each public chain, a later analysis derived a clonal expansion index from normalized ranks of inferred template counts within each repertoire. A later analysis computed generation probabilities with a VDJ recombination model fitted to out-of-frame rearrangements, and checked the results against IGoR. In a later analysis, hypergeometric tests were used to score TCR-TCR, TCR-HLA and TCR-CMV co-occurrence, with a repertoire-size bias correction applied to TCR pairs. A later analysis estimated false discovery rates by permuting HLA or CMV assignments 20 times. A later analysis grouped co-occurring TCRs with DBSCAN, adding TCRdist sequence similarity when clustering within HLA-allele-positive subsets. Repertoires with fewer than 30,000 or more than 120,000 public chains were left out of co-occurrence clustering, as were roughly five repertoires with anomalous nucleotide sharing. As stored in TCRdb, this immuneACCESS dataset retains in-frame rearrangements with V and J assigned. A fraction of the clones does not appear; measured against another copy, unresolved V genes explain less than half of the discrepancy, and the remainder lacks a known reason. That table furnishes V, J and clone size, whereas the DNA furnished D and trimming. The table for this sample lists approximately 120,000 clones; 60% to 75% of them were counted only once. The ten top clones hold around 3.9% of the sample.

The study at large found these results: According to a later genetic analysis, donors in an Asian-associated ancestry cluster had fewer N-insertions in productive TCRs than the approximately 610-donor mean. Broadly in line with IMGT annotations, most TCR beta V segments showed up in productive rearrangements about 90% or about 30% of the time in an earlier analysis of roughly 590 of the donors. The authors suggested that the approach could potentially be extended to other disease states and immunological phenotypes. Three of the identified cytomegalovirus-associated TCR beta chains were confirmed in vitro to be specific for cytomegalovirus antigens. According to a later analysis, parvovirus B19, influenza, CMV and Epstein-Barr virus appeared linked to several top co-occurrence clusters. The study listed 170 or so TCR beta chains as associated with cytomegalovirus. CMV serostatus was the only immune exposure information available for the cohort. A later analysis found that TCR association rates varied across HLA loci, with DRB1 alleles showing the most associated TCRs and HLA-C alleles the fewest. Because HLA typing was missing for some donors at each locus, association tests included only the typed subset. In a later analysis, HLA-associated TCR beta chains were found to be more clonally expanded and to have lower generation probabilities than equally common non-associated chains. Strong co-occurrence of HLA alleles, especially DR and DQ, made assigning TCR associations to individual alleles difficult. According to a later analysis, most CMV-associated TCR beta chains appeared to be HLA-restricted, and the HLA associations seemed to be driven largely by CMV exposure. Most TCR sequences were observed very rarely across donors, whereas some public TCRs were present in many individuals. A later analysis associated approximately 17,000 TCR beta sequences with specific HLA alleles at a false discovery rate of 0.05. Some IMGT-functional V segments, including TRBV6-2 and TRBV6-3, could not be told apart with the 87-base-pair reads, so those segments were excluded. The classifier was reported to diagnose cytomegalovirus status with high specificity and sensitivity in both the original cohort and the validation cohort. In a later genetic analysis, a missense DCLRE1C variant was associated with V-gene and J-gene trimming of TCR beta chains, and the association was replicated in an independent cohort. The earlier analysis of 450 to 700 of the donors excluded seventeen rarely observed V segments, including chromosome 9 orphons, because counts were too low. A further reported finding was that TCR beta sequences accurately predicted the HLA-A and HLA-B alleles for most subjects in the first cohort. Linkage disequilibrium might explain the correlated functional status among segregating V segments, but an unknown experimental factor could not be ruled out. The presence/absence analyses assumed that sequencing depth was roughly uniform across donors, and that assumption may not be true. A group of highly shared sequence variants was considered likely to be a technical artifact of the sequencing pipeline. Only TCR beta chains were sequenced in this cohort, and the absence of alpha or paired-chain data limited detectable features.

Input material: PBMCs. The TCR was taken from a woman between 50 and 59 years old in good health and CMV-seropositive. The chain employs TRBV19 and TRBJ2-1, with 9 middle bases fitting TRBD1. The DNA sequence reads TGTGCCAGTAGTATCGGGACAGGGTACTGGGAGCAGTTCTTC. The resulting protein is CASSIGTGYWEQFF. Extended through the reference TRBV19 and TRBJ2-1 proteins, this CDR3 yields the full variable domain: DGGITQSPKYLFRKEGQNVTLSCEQNLNHDAMYWYRQDPGQGLRLIYYSQIVNDFQKGDIAEGYSVSREKKESFPLTVTSAQKNPTAFYLCASSIGTGYWEQFFGPGTRLTVL.